The source of this T cell receptor (beta chain) is a study of neurological immune-mediated disorders. Germline V gene lookup returns CDR1 ENHRY and CDR2 SYGVKD. The junction had 11 bases not matched to a gene; V was cut back by 9 bases and J by 2 bases. The CDR3 has 15 amino acids. This clonotype was observed many times. TCRdb re-analysed the 5' RACE reads in MiXCR, keeping a single row per CDR3 protein. Altogether approximately 82,000 distinct CDR3 sequences are present, approximately 2.8% being singletons, with the ten largest covering 0.95% to 1.3%. This clonotype was obtained from a woman in her thirties with multiple sclerosis. The V and J genes are TRBV10-3 and TRBJ2-3, with 7 bases identical to TRBD1. The sample taken for sequencing was PBMCs. CDR3 nucleotide sequence: TGTGCCATAGCGACGGGACAGACAAACACAGATACGCAGTATTTT. The encoded protein is CAIATGQTNTDTQYF.